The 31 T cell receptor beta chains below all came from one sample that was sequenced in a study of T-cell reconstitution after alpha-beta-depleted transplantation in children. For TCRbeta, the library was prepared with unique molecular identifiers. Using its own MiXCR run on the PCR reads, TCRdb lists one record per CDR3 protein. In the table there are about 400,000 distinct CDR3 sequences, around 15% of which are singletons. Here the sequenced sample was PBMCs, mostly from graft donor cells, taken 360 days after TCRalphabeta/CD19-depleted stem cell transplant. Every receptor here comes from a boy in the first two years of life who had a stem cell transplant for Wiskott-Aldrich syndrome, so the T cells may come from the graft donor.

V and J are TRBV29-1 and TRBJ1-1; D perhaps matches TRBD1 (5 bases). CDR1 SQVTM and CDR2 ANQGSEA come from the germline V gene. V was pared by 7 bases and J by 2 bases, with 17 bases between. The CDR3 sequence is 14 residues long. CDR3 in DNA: TGCAGCGACCATAGAGGGGCAGACAACACTGAAGCTTTCTTT. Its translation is CSDHRGADNTEAFF.

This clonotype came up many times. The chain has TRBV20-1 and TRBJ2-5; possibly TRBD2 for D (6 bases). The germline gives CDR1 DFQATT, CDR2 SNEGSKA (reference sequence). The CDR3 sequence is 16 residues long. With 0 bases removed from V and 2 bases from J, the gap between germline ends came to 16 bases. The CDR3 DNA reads TGCAGTGCTAGAGATCTGGGGCGGGACCAACAAGAGACCCAGTACTTC. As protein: CSARDLGRDQQETQYF.

In DNA form, the CDR3 reads TGCAGTGCAACCGCTCGACAGGGACTGTGGAATGAGCAGTTCTTC. This sequence encodes CSATARQGLWNEQFF. J is TRBJ2-1 and V is TRBV20-1; D possibly corresponds to TRBD1 (7 bases). CDR1 and CDR2 (germline): DFQATT, SNEGSKA (reference sequence). The CDR3 is 15 amino acids. Deletions cut 6 bases from V and 7 bases from J, with 22 bases between.

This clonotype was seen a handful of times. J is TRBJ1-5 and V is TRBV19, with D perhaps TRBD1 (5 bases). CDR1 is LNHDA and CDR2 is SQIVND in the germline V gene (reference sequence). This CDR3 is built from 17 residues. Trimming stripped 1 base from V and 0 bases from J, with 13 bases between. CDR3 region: CASSIGGTFNSNQPQHF. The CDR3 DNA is TGTGCCAGTAGTATAGGAGGGACGTTTAATAGCAATCAGCCCCAGCATTTT. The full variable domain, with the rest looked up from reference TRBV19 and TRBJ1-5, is DGGITQSPKYLFRKEGQNVTLSCEQNLNHDAMYWYRQDPGQGLRLIYYSQIVNDFQKGDIAEGYSVSREKKESFPLTVTSAQKNPTAFYLCASSIGGTFNSNQPQHFGDGTRLSIL.

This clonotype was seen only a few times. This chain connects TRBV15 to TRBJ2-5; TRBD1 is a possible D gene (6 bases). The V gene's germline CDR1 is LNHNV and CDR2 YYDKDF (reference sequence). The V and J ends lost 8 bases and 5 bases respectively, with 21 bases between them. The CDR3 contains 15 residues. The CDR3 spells CATRGGKGPQETQYF. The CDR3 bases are TGTGCCACCCGAGGGGGAAAAGGGCCGCAGGAGACCCAGTACTTC.

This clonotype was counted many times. The CDR3 reads CASSLIPQGAVGELFF. Here the CDR3 DNA reads TGCGCCAGCAGCCTTATACCCCAGGGGGCAGTCGGGGAGCTGTTTTTT. The V call is TRBV5-1, the J call TRBJ2-2; 8 nucleotides match TRBD1. This CDR3 is 16 amino acids long. The germline V gene encodes CDR1 SGHRS and CDR2 YFSETQ. J lost 7 bases, V lost 4 bases, and 12 bases had no gene match. Combining the CDR3 with reference TRBV5-1 and TRBJ2-2 gives the whole variable domain KAGVTQTPRYLIKTRGQQVTLSCSPISGHRSVSWYQQTPGQGLQFLFEYFSETQRNKGNFPGRFSGRQFSNSRSEMNVSTLELGDSALYLCASSLIPQGAVGELFFGEGSRLTVL.

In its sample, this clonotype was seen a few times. CDR3 DNA sequence: TGTGCCAGCAGACCGACAGGGGGAAGAGTGGCTGGGGCCAACGTCCTGACTTTC. It yields the protein CASRPTGGRVAGANVLTF. The chain carries TRBV6-5 and TRBJ2-6, with 9 nucleotides matching TRBD1. The length of the CDR3 is 18 residues. The trim removed 6 bases at V and 2 bases at J, leaving 11 bases unmatched. The germline V gene encodes CDR1 MNHEY and CDR2 SVGAGI.

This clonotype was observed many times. The CDR3 DNA follows: TGCAGCGTCTGGGTAAACGGGCAGTACTTC. Residues: CSVWVNGQYF. The V call is TRBV29-1, the J call TRBJ2-7; D is undetermined. Germline CDR1 SQVTM, CDR2 ANQGSEA. Trimming left V 6 bases short and J 9 bases short, with 12 bases between. CDR3 length: 10 residues.

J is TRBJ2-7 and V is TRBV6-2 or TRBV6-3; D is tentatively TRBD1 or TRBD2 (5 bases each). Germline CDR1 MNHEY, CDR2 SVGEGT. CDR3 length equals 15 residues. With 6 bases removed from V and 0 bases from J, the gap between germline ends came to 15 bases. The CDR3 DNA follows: TGTGCCAGCAGCTCACCGGGGCCGAGCTCCTACGAGCAGTACTTC. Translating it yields CASSSPGPSSYEQYF.

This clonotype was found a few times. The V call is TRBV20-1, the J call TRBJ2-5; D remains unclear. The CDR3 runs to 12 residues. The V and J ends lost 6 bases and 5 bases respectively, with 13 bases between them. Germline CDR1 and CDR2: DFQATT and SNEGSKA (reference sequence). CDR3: CSAQRGRETQYF. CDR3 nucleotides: TGCAGTGCCCAACGCGGACGGGAGACCCAGTACTTC.

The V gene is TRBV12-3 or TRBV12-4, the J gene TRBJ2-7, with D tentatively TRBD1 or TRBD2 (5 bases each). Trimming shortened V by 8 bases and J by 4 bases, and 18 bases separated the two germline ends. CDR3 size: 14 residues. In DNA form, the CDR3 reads TGTGCCAGCGCCGTAATGGGGGTGGCGTACGAGCAGTACTTC. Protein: CASAVMGVAYEQYF.

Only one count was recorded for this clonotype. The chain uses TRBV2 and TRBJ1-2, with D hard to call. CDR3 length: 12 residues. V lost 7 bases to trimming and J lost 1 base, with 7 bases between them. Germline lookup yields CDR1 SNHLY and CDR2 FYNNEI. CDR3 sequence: CASTRVNYGYTF. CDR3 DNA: TGTGCCAGCACAAGGGTTAACTATGGCTACACCTTC.

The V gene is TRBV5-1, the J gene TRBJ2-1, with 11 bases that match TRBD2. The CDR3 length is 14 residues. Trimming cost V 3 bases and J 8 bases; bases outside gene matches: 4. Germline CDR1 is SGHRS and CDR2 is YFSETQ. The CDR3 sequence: CASSSTSGSHEQFF. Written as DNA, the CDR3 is TGCGCCAGCAGCTCTACTAGCGGGAGCCATGAGCAGTTCTTC.

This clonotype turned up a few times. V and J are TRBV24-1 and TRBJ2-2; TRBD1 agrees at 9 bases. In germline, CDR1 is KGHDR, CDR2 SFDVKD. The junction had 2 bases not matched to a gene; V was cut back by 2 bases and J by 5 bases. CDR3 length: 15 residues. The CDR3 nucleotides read TGTGCCACCAGTGATTGGGACAGGGAAACCGGGGAGCTGTTTTTT. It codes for CATSDWDRETGELFF.

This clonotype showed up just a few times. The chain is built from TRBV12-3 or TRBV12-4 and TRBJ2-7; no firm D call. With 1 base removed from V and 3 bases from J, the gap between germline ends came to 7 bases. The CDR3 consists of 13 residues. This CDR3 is CASSLGIHYEQYF. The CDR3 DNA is TGTGCCAGCAGTTTAGGGATTCACTACGAGCAGTACTTC.

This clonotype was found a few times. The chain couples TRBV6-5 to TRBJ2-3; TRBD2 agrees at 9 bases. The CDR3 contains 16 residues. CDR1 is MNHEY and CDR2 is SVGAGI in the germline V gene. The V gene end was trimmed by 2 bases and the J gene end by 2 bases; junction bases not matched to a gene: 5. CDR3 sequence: CASSYIAGGSTDTQYF. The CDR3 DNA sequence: TGTGCCAGCAGTTACATTGCGGGGGGGTCCACAGATACGCAGTATTTT.

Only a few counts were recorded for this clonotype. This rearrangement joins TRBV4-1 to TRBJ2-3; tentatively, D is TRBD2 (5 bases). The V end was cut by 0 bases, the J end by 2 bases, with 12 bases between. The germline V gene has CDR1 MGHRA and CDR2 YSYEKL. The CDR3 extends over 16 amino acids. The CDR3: CASSQELAPLTDTQYF. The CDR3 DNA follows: TGCGCCAGCAGCCAAGAATTAGCGCCTCTCACAGATACGCAGTATTTT.

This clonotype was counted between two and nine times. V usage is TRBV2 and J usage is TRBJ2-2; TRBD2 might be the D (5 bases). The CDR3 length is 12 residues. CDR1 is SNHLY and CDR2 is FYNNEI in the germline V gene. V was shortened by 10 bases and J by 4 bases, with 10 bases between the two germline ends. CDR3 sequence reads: CAMPGITGELFF. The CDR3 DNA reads TGTGCCATGCCGGGGATCACCGGGGAGCTGTTTTTT.

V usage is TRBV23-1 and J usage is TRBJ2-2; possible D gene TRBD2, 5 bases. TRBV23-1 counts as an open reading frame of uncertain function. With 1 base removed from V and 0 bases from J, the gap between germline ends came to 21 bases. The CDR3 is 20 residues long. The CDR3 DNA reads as TGCGCCAGCAGTCAATTACCCCCGTACATTAGAGGGTCGAACACCGGGGAGCTGTTTTTT. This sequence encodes CASSQLPPYIRGSNTGELFF.

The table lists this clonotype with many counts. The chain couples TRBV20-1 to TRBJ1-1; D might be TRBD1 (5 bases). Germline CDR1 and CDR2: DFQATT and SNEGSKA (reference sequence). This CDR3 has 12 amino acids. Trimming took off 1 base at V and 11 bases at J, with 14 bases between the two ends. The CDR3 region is CSARAGMGEAFF. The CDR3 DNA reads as TGCAGTGCTAGAGCTGGGATGGGGGAGGCTTTCTTT.

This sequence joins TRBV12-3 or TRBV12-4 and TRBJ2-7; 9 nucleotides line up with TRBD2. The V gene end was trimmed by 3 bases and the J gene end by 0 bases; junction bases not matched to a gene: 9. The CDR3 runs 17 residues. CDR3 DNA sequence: TGTGCCAGCAGTTTGTTGGTGGGAGCGGGAGGCTCCTACGAGCAGTACTTC. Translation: CASSLLVGAGGSYEQYF.

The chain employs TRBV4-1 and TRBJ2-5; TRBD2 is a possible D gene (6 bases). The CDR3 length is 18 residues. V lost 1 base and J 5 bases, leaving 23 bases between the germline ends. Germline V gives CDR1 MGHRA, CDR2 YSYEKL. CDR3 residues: CASSQGRSSALTRETQYF. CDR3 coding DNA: TGCGCCAGCAGCCAAGGACGGTCTAGCGCTCTAACAAGGGAGACCCAGTACTTC.

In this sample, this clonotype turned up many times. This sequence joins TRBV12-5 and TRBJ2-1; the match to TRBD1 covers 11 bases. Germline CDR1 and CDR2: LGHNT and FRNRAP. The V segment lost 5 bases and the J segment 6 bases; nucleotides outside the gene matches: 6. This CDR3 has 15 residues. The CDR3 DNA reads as TGTGCTAGTGGTAGATCCGGGACAGGGGGCAATGAGCAGTTCTTC. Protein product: CASGRSGTGGNEQFF.

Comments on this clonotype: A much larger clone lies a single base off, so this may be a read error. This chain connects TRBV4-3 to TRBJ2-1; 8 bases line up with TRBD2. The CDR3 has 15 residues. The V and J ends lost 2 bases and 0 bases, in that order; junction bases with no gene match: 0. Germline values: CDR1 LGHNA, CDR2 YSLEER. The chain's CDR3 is CASSQSGSSYNEQFF. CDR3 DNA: TGCGCCAGCAGCCAAAGCGGGAGCTCCTACAATGAGCAGTTCTTC.

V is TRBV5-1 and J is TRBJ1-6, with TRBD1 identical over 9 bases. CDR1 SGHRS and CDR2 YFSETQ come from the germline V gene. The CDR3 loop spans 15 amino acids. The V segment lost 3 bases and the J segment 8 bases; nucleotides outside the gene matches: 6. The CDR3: CASSSSGTGYSPLHF. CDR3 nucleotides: TGCGCCAGCAGCTCCTCCGGGACAGGGTATTCACCCCTCCACTTT. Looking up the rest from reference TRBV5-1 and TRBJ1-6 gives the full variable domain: KAGVTQTPRYLIKTRGQQVTLSCSPISGHRSVSWYQQTPGQGLQFLFEYFSETQRNKGNFPGRFSGRQFSNSRSEMNVSTLELGDSALYLCASSSSGTGYSPLHFGNGTRLTVT.

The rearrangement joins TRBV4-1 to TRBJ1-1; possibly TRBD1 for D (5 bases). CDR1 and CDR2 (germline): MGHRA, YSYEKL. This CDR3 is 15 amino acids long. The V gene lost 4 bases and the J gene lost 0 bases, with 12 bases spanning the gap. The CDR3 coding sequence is TGCGCCAGCAGCCGCGGCCAGGGCTTGAACACTGAAGCTTTCTTT. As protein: CASSRGQGLNTEAFF.

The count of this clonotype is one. The CDR3 DNA sequence: TGTGCCAGCGCCAACCGTGGGAGCTCCTACAATGAGCAGTTCTTC. This codes for CASANRGSSYNEQFF. This chain links TRBV7-2 with TRBJ2-1; D may be TRBD2 (5 bases). Germline CDR1 SGHTA, CDR2 FQGNSA. The CDR3 is 15 amino acids. Deletions cut 8 bases from V and 0 bases from J, with 14 bases between. The complete variable domain, with remaining parts taken from reference TRBV7-2 and TRBJ2-1, reads GAGVSQSPSNKVTEKGKDVELRCDPISGHTALYWYRQSLGQGLEFLIYFQGNSAPDKSGLPSDRFSAERTGGSVSTLTIQRTQQEDSAVYLCASANRGSSYNEQFFGPGTRLTVL.

Here the CDR3 DNA reads TGCAGTGGTAGTTATAGCAATCAGCCCCAGCATTTT. Translating gives CSGSYSNQPQHF. V gene TRBV20-1 combines with J gene TRBJ1-5; D uncertain. The ends were cut back, 7 bases at V and 0 bases at J, with 7 bases in the middle. Germline CDR1 and CDR2: DFQATT and SNEGSKA (reference sequence). The CDR3 loop spans 12 amino acids.

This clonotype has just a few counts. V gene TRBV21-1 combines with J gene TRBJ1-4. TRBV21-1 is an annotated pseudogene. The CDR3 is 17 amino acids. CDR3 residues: CASSKGGSQPTNEKLFF. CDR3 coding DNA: TGTGCCAGCAGCAAAGGTGGCAGCCAACCAACTAATGAAAAACTGTTTTTT.

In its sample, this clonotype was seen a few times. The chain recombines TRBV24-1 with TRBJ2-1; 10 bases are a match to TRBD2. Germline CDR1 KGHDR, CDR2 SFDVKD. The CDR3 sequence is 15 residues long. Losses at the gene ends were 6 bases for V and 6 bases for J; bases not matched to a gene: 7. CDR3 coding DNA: TGTGCCACCAGTCAACTAGCGGGATTCACCAATGAGCAGTTCTTC. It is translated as CATSQLAGFTNEQFF.

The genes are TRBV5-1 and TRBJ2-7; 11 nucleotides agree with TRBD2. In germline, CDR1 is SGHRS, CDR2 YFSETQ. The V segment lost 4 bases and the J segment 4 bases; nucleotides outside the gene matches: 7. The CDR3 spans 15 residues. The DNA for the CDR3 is TGCGCCAGCAGCAACGTAGCGGGAGGGGTATACGAGCAGTACTTC. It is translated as CASSNVAGGVYEQYF.